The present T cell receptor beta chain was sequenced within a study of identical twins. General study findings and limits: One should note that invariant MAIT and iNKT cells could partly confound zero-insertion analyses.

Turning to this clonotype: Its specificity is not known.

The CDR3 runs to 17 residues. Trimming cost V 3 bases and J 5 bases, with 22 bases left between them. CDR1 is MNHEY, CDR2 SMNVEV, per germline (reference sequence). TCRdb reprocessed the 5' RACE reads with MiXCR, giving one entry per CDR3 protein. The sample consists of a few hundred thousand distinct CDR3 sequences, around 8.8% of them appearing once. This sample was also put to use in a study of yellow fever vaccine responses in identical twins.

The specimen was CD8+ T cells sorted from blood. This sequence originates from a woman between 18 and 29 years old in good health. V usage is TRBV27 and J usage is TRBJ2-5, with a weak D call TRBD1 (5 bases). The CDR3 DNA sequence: TGTGCCAGCAGTTTTAAGGGGCAGGGCTGGGGAAGGGAGACCCAGTACTTC. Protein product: CASSFKGQGWGRETQYF.